This T cell receptor (beta chain) comes out of a study of identical twins. Study conclusions and caveats: Memory repertoires showed no such pattern, whereas abundant cord blood beta clonotypes carried fewer insertions.

From the 5' RACE reads, TCRdb called clonotypes with MiXCR, one entry per CDR3 protein. The repertoire has around 220,000 distinct CDR3 sequences, around 15% of them found once; the top ten carry 8.8%. On this clonotype itself: What it binds is not known.

Specimen: memory (CD45RO+) T cells sorted from blood. The TCR was taken from a woman under 30 in good health.

The CDR3 loop is CASSQEGRGGTEAFF. CDR3 DNA: TGCGCCAGCAGCCAAGAGGGCAGGGGGGGAACTGAAGCTTTCTTT. The J gene is TRBJ1-1, the V gene TRBV4-3; 7 bases are shared with TRBD1. V trimming: 0 bases; J trimming: 5 bases; junction bases outside the gene matches: 6. CDR3 length equals 15 residues. Germline V gene lookup returns CDR1 LGHNA and CDR2 YSLEER.